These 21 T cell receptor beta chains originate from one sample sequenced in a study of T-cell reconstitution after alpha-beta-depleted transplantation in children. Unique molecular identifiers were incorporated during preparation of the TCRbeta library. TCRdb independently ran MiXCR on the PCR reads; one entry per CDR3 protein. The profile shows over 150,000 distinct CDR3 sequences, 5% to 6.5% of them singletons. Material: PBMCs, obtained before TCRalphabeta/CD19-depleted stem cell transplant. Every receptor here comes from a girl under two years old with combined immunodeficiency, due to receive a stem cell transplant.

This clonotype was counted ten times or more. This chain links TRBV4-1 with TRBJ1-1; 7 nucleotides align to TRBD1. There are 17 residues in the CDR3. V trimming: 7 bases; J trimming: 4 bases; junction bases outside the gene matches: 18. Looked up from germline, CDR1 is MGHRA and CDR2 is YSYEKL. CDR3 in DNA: TGCGCCAGCAAAAAGTGGGTTAAGGGGGCGCGGGGCACTGAAGCTTTCTTT. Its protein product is CASKKWVKGARGTEAFF.

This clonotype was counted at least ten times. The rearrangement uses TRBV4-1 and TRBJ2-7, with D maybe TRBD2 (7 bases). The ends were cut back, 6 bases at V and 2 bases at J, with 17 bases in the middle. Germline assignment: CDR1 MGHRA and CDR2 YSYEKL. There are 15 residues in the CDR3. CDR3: CASSTFGGAAYEQYF. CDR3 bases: TGCGCCAGCAGTACCTTTGGGGGGGCCGCCTACGAGCAGTACTTC.

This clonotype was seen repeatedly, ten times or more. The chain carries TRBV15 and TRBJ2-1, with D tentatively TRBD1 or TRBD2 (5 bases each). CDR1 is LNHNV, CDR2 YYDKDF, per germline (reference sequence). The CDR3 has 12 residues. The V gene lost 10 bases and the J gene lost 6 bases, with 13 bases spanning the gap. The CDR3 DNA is TGTGCCAGCTCCCAGGGACGCAATGAGCAGTTCTTC. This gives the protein CASSQGRNEQFF.

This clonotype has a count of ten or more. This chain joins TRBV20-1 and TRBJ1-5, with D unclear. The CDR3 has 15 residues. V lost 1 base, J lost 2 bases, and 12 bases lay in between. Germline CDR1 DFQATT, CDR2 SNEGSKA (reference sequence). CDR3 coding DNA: TGCAGTGCTAGAGGGGTGGGAGAGGGCAATCAGCCCCAGCATTTT. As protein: CSARGVGEGNQPQHF.

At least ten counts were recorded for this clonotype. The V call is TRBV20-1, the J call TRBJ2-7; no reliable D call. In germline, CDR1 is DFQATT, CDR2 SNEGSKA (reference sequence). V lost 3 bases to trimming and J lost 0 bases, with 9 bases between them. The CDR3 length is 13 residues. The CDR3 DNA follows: TGCAGTGCTAGTGTCCTAGTCTCCTACGAGCAGTACTTC. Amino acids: CSASVLVSYEQYF.

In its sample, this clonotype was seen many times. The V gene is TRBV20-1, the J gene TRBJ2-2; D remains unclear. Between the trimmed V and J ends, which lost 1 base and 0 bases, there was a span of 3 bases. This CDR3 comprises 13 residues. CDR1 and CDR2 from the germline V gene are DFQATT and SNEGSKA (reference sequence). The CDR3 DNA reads TGCAGTGCTAGAGTCCCGAACACCGGGGAGCTGTTTTTT. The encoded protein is CSARVPNTGELFF.

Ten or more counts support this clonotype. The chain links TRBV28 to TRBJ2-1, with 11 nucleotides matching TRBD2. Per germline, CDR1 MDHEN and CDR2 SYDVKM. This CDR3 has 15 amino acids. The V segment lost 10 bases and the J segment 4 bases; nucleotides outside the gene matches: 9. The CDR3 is CATSTGLAVYNEQFF. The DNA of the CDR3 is TGTGCCACCAGCACGGGACTAGCGGTTTACAATGAGCAGTTCTTC.

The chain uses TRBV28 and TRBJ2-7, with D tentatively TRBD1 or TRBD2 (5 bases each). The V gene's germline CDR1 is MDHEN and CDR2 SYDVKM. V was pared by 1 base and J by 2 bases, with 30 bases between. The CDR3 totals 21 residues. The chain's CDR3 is CASSLSLSFGAVNRNPYEQYF. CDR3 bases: TGTGCCAGCAGTTTATCTCTGTCGTTCGGGGCAGTCAACCGCAACCCCTACGAGCAGTACTTC.

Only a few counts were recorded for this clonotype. CDR3 in DNA: TGTGCCAGTAGTTCGCCGAGCCGGACTAGCGGGAGATCTTGGGGACAAGAGACCCAGTACTTC. This translates into CASSSPSRTSGRSWGQETQYF. The chain is built from TRBV19 and TRBJ2-5; 13 nucleotides agree with TRBD2. The CDR3 runs 21 residues. The junction had 20 bases not matched to a gene; V was cut back by 5 bases and J by 2 bases. Germline V gives CDR1 LNHDA, CDR2 SQIVND (reference sequence).

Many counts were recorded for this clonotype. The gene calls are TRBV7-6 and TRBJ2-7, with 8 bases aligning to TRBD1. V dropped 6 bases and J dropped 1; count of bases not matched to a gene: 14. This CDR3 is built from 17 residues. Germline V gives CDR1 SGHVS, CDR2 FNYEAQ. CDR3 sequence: CASSFSSGQGVSYEQYF. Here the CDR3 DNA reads TGTGCCAGCAGTTTTAGTTCAGGACAGGGTGTTTCCTACGAGCAGTACTTC.

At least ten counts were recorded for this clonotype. CDR3 in DNA: TGCAGCGTTGGGAGGTCGGCGGGATCCTACAATGAGCAGTTCTTC. Translated: CSVGRSAGSYNEQFF. The chain joins TRBV29-1 to TRBJ2-1; possible D gene TRBD2, 6 bases. V was trimmed by 4 bases and J by 1 base, leaving 14 bases between them. CDR1 SQVTM and CDR2 ANQGSEA come from the germline V gene. The CDR3 contains 15 residues.

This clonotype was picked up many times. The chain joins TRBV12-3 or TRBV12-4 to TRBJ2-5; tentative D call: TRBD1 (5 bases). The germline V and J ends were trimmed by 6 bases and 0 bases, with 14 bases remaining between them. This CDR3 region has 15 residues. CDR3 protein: CASRYLDIDQETQYF. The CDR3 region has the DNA TGTGCCAGCAGATATTTGGACATTGACCAAGAGACCCAGTACTTC.

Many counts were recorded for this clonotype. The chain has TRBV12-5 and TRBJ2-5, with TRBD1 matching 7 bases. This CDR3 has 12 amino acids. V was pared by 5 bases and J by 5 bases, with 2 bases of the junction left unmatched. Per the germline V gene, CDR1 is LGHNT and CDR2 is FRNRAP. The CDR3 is CASGTGAETQYF. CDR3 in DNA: TGTGCTAGTGGTACAGGGGCGGAGACCCAGTACTTC.

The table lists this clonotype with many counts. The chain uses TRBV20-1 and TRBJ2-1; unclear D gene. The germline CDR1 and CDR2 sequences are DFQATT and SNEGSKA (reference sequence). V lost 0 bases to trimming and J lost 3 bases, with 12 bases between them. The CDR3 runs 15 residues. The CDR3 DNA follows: TGCAGTGCTAGAGAAAAGGGCCACATCTACAATGAGCAGTTCTTC. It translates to CSAREKGHIYNEQFF.

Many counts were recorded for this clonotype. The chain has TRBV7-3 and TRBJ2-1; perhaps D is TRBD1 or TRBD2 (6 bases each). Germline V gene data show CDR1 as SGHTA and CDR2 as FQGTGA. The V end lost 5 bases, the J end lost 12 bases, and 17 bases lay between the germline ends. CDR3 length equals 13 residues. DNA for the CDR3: TGTGCCAGCAGCCCAAAAGGGGGGTTAGTGCAGTTCTTC. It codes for CASSPKGGLVQFF.

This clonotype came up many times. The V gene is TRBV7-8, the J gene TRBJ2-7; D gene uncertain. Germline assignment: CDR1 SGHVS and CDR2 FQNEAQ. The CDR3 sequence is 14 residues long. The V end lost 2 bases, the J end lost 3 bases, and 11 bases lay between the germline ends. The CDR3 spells CASSLLSEIYEQYF. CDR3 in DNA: TGTGCCAGCAGCTTACTGTCTGAGATCTACGAGCAGTACTTC.

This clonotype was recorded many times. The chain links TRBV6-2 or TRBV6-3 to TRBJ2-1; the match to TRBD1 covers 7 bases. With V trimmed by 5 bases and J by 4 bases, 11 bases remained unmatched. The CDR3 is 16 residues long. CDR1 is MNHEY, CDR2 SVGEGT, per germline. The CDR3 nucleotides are TGTGCCAGCAGTCACACTACGGGACAGACATACAATGAGCAGTTCTTC. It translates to CASSHTTGQTYNEQFF.

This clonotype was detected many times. The CDR3 nucleotides read TGCAGTGCTACGGCTCGATACAATGAGCAGTTCTTC. Translating it yields CSATARYNEQFF. The J gene is TRBJ2-1, the V gene TRBV20-1, with D unresolved. CDR1 is DFQATT and CDR2 is SNEGSKA in the germline V gene (reference sequence). The ends were cut back, 4 bases at V and 4 bases at J, with 8 bases in the middle. The CDR3 sequence is 12 residues long.

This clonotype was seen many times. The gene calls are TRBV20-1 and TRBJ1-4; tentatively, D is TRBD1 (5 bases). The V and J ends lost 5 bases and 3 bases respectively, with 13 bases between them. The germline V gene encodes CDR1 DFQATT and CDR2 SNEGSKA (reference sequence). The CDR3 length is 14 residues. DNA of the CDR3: TGCAGTGCTGGAACGACAGCGTCTAATGAAAAACTGTTTTTT. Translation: CSAGTTASNEKLFF.

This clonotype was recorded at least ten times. The DNA of the CDR3 is TGTGCCGCCTTGGAGACCCAGTACTTC. Protein sequence: CAALETQYF. The chain carries TRBV25-1 and TRBJ2-5, with D uncertain. The CDR3 contains 9 residues. Germline V gene data show CDR1 as MGHDK and CDR2 as SYGVNS. The V and J ends lost 11 bases and 5 bases respectively, with 6 bases between them.

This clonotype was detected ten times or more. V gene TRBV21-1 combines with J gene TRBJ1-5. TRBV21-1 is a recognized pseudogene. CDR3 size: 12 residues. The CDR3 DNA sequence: TGTGCCAGCAGCCTGCGAAAGGGGCCCCAGCATTTT. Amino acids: CASSLRKGPQHF.